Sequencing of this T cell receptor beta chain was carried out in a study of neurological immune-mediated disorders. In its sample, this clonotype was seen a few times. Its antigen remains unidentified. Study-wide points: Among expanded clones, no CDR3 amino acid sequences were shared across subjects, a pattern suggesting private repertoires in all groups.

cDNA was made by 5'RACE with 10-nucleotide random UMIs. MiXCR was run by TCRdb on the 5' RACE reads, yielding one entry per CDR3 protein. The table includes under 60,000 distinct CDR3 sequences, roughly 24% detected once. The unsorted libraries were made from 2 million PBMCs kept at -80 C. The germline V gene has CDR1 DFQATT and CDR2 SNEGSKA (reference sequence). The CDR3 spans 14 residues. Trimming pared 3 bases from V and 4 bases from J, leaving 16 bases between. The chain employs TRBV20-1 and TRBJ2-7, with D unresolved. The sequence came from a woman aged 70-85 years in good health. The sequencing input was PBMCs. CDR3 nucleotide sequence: TGCAGTGCTAGTGTTAACTTAAATTCGTACGAGCAGTACTTC. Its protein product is CSASVNLNSYEQYF.